The 21 T cell receptor beta chains presented below share a single source sample, sequenced in a study of human T cells and chemical hapten exposure. Time point defined: pre-sensitization, week 0. Treatment meaning: therapeutic diphenylcyclopropenone sensitization with weekly scalp DPC. TCRdb called the RACE reads again in MiXCR, with one record for every CDR3 protein. This sample has around 56,000 distinct CDR3 sequences, with roughly a tenth found just once. The sequencing here drew on whole blood, taken in connection with sensitization to the hapten diphenylcyclopropenone (DPC). The receptor set was obtained from a middle-aged man with alopecia areata. Some clones in this sample may be carry-over from other donors' samples.

The rearrangement uses TRBV6-5 and TRBJ2-1, with D perhaps assigned TRBD1 or TRBD2 (5 bases each). CDR1 and CDR2 from the germline V gene are MNHEY and SVGAGI. CDR3 length: 14 residues. The germline V and J ends were trimmed by 5 bases and 4 bases, with 12 bases remaining between them. DNA of the CDR3: TGTGCCAGCAGTGCTCCGGGACGTTACAATGAGCAGTTCTTC. Residues: CASSAPGRYNEQFF.

This clonotype has a count of ten or more. The rearrangement uses TRBV12-3 or TRBV12-4 and TRBJ2-7, with 9 nucleotides matching TRBD2. V lost 0 bases to trimming and J lost 0 bases; unmatched junction nucleotides: 6. CDR3 length equals 17 residues. The CDR3, as DNA: TGTGCCAGCAGTTTAGCGCCACTAGCGGGCATCTCCTACGAGCAGTACTTC. It is translated as CASSLAPLAGISYEQYF.

This clonotype turned up a few times. The gene calls are TRBV27 and TRBJ2-7; 9 bases match TRBD2. The V gene end was trimmed by 3 bases and the J gene end by 2 bases; junction bases not matched to a gene: 11. This CDR3 contains 17 residues. Germline loops: CDR1 MNHEY, CDR2 SMNVEV (reference sequence). DNA of the CDR3: TGTGCCAGCAGTTTCCGTCTAGCGGGGAGCGGGGCCTACGAGCAGTACTTC. Protein sequence: CASSFRLAGSGAYEQYF.

This clonotype has just a few counts. The chain carries TRBV5-1 and TRBJ1-2; TRBD1 matches at 10 bases. Germline-derived CDR1 and CDR2 are SGHRS and YFSETQ. The V segment lost 4 bases and the J segment 4 bases; nucleotides outside the gene matches: 4. The length of the CDR3 is 14 residues. In DNA form, the CDR3 reads TGCGCCAGCAGCGCGGGACAGGGGTCCTATGGCTACACCTTC. Protein sequence: CASSAGQGSYGYTF.

The gene calls are TRBV7-9 and TRBJ1-1, with 11 positions matching TRBD1. The germline CDR1 and CDR2 sequences are SEHNR and FQNEAQ (reference sequence). There are 12 residues in the CDR3. After removal of 3 bases from V and 9 bases from J, the junction contained 0 bases not matched to a gene. CDR3 in DNA: TGTGCCAGCAGCTTGGACAGGGGGCAAGCTTTCTTT. Translating gives CASSLDRGQAFF.

J is TRBJ2-5 and V is TRBV28; perhaps D is TRBD1 or TRBD2 (5 bases each). Per the germline V gene, CDR1 is MDHEN and CDR2 is SYDVKM. Trimming pared 3 bases from V and 13 bases from J, leaving 18 bases between. The CDR3 is 13 residues long. The CDR3: CASSLEVRGALYF. The CDR3 DNA reads TGTGCCAGCAGTTTGGAGGTTCGAGGGGCCCTGTACTTC. Full variable domain (missing parts from reference TRBV28 and TRBJ2-5): DVKVTQSSRYLVKRTGEKVFLECVQDMDHENMFWYRQDPGLGLRLIYFSYDVKMKEKGDIPEGYSVSREKKERFSLILESASTNQTSMYLCASSLEVRGALYFGPGTRLLVL.

This clonotype has only a few counts. The chain is built from TRBV28 and TRBJ1-5; possible D gene TRBD1, 5 bases. This CDR3 is 13 amino acids long. Trimming left V 2 bases short and J 4 bases short, with 6 bases between. The germline CDR1 and CDR2 sequences are MDHEN and SYDVKM. DNA for the CDR3: TGTGCCAGCAGTTTAGCAGGGAATCAGCCCCAGCATTTT. Its translation: CASSLAGNQPQHF.

This sequence joins TRBV18 and TRBJ2-3, with 8 positions matching TRBD2. Germline CDR1 reads KGHSH; CDR2 reads LQKENI. The CDR3 contains 15 residues. Trimming cost V 1 base and J 0 bases; bases outside gene matches: 0. CDR3 loop: CASSPLAGSTDTQYF. CDR3 nucleotides: TGTGCCAGCTCACCACTAGCGGGGAGCACAGATACGCAGTATTTT. The full variable domain, with the rest looked up from reference TRBV18 and TRBJ2-3, is NAGVMQNPRHLVRRRGQEARLRCSPMKGHSHVYWYRQLPEEGLKFMVYLQKENIIDESGMPKERFSAEFPKEGPSILRIQQVVRGDSAAYFCASSPLAGSTDTQYFGPGTRLTVL.

This sequence joins TRBV24-1 and TRBJ2-1, with TRBD2 matching over 13 bases. V shed 3 bases and J 5 bases; nucleotides not matched to a gene: 0. Germline values: CDR1 KGHDR, CDR2 SFDVKD. This CDR3 comprises 15 residues. CDR3 residues: CATSDGLAGDNEQFF. The CDR3 nucleotides read TGTGCCACCAGTGATGGACTAGCGGGGGACAATGAGCAGTTCTTC.

This clonotype has at least ten counts. This chain connects TRBV5-1 to TRBJ2-5, with D possibly matching TRBD1 (5 bases). Germline V gene data show CDR1 as SGHRS and CDR2 as YFSETQ. The V end lost 3 bases, the J end lost 1 base, and 10 bases lay between the germline ends. The CDR3 has 14 residues. The CDR3 loop reads CASSSTGFQETQYF. The CDR3 DNA sequence: TGCGCCAGCAGCTCCACAGGCTTCCAAGAGACCCAGTACTTC.

This clonotype was observed a few times. The chain couples TRBV28 to TRBJ2-6, with D unclear. Trimming left V 7 bases short and J 4 bases short, with 2 bases between. The CDR3 is 11 residues long. CDR1 MDHEN and CDR2 SYDVKM come from the germline V gene. The DNA of the CDR3 is TGTGCCAGCACGGGGGCCAACGTCCTGACTTTC. The encoded protein is CASTGANVLTF.

The CDR3 loop reads CASSQVRRLAGVDNEQFF. CDR3 DNA sequence: TGTGCCAGCAGCCAAGTTCGGAGGTTAGCGGGAGTCGACAATGAGCAGTTCTTC. The chain has TRBV3-1 and TRBJ2-1; TRBD2 aligns across 9 bases. Trimming at V came to 1 base and at J to 5 bases, leaving 12 bases not matched to a gene. Per the germline V gene, CDR1 is LGHDT and CDR2 is YNNKEL (reference sequence). This CDR3 region has 18 residues.

This clonotype was counted at least ten times. CDR3: CASSSLKKTGELFF. The CDR3 region has the DNA TGTGCCAGCAGCTCGCTGAAAAAGACCGGGGAGCTGTTTTTT. This chain joins TRBV5-4 and TRBJ2-2; the D is unclear. The CDR3 has 14 amino acids. V shed 3 bases and J shed 5 bases, with 11 bases lying between them. The germline V gene has CDR1 SGHNT and CDR2 YYREEE (reference sequence).

This clonotype was observed at least ten times. This chain uses TRBV27 with TRBJ2-5; TRBD2 agrees at 9 bases. Trimming removed 2 bases from V and 6 bases from J; junction bases left unmatched: 7. CDR1 is MNHEY and CDR2 is SMNVEV in the germline V gene (reference sequence). CDR3 length: 15 amino acids. CDR3 DNA sequence: TGTGCCAGCAGTTTAGGTAGCGGGGGTTCACAGACCCAGTACTTC. As protein: CASSLGSGGSQTQYF.

The J gene is TRBJ2-4, the V gene TRBV29-1; no reliable D call. Germline V gene data show CDR1 as SQVTM and CDR2 as ANQGSEA. This CDR3 has 13 residues. V lost 7 bases and J 5 bases, leaving 15 bases between the germline ends. CDR3 sequence reads: CSARRSGQNIQYF. In nucleotides, the CDR3 is TGCAGCGCCCGAAGGTCAGGTCAAAACATTCAGTACTTC.

This clonotype was recorded many times. The CDR3 region is CASSLGPGLADSYEQYF. The DNA for the CDR3 is TGTGCCAGCAGCCTGGGCCCGGGACTAGCGGATTCCTACGAGCAGTACTTC. The chain couples TRBV5-5 to TRBJ2-7, with 11 bases that match TRBD2. The CDR3 covers 17 residues. In germline, CDR1 is SGHKS, CDR2 YYEKEE (reference sequence). Trimming cost V 4 bases and J 1 base; bases outside gene matches: 10.

V and J are TRBV9 and TRBJ2-1; 8 bases fit TRBD2. J was trimmed by 5 bases and V by 0 bases; bases with no gene match: 7. Germline V gene lookup returns CDR1 SGDLS and CDR2 YYNGEE. This CDR3 spans 16 amino acids. Written as DNA, the CDR3 is TGTGCCAGCAGCGTAGAGGGCGGGAGGCCTCACAATGAGCAGTTCTTC. This sequence encodes CASSVEGGRPHNEQFF.

V and J are TRBV7-9 and TRBJ2-5, with 7 bases that match TRBD1. Germline CDR1 reads SEHNR; CDR2 reads FQNEAQ (reference sequence). The CDR3 loop spans 15 amino acids. V shed 4 bases and J 0 bases; nucleotides not matched to a gene: 5. The CDR3 nucleotides read TGTGCCAGCAGCTCACGGGACAGATACCAAGAGACCCAGTACTTC. Its translation: CASSSRDRYQETQYF. Filled out from reference TRBV7-9 and TRBJ2-5, the complete variable domain reads DTGVSQNPRHKITKRGQNVTFRCDPISEHNRLYWYRQTLGQGPEFLTYFQNEAQLEKSRLLSDRFSAERPKGSFSTLEIQRTEQGDSAMYLCASSSRDRYQETQYFGPGTRLLVL.

This chain links TRBV10-2 with TRBJ2-7; 10 bases agree with TRBD2. Per the germline V gene, CDR1 is WSHSY and CDR2 is SAAADI. The CDR3 has 18 residues. The V and J ends lost 2 bases and 4 bases, in that order; junction bases with no gene match: 14. CDR3 sequence (DNA): TGCGCCAGCAGTGAGCCCGCAATCCTAGCGGGAGTATCGTACGAGCAGTACTTC. Its translation: CASSEPAILAGVSYEQYF.

CDR3 sequence reads: CSALGSHYEQYF. The CDR3 DNA reads TGCAGTGCGCTGGGTTCACACTACGAGCAGTACTTC. This chain connects TRBV20-1 to TRBJ2-7; D is unresolved. The germline V gene has CDR1 DFQATT and CDR2 SNEGSKA (reference sequence). The V end was cut by 6 bases, the J end by 3 bases, with 12 bases between. The CDR3 is 12 residues long.

This clonotype was counted between two and nine times. The V and J genes are TRBV27 and TRBJ2-7; tentative D call: TRBD2 (7 bases). Germline CDR1 MNHEY, CDR2 SMNVEV (reference sequence). Trimming shortened V by 0 bases and J by 4 bases, and 13 bases separated the two germline ends. This CDR3 contains 15 residues. The CDR3: CASSLSGGRGYEQYF. The CDR3, as DNA: TGTGCCAGCAGTTTATCCGGGGGGAGGGGGTACGAGCAGTACTTC.